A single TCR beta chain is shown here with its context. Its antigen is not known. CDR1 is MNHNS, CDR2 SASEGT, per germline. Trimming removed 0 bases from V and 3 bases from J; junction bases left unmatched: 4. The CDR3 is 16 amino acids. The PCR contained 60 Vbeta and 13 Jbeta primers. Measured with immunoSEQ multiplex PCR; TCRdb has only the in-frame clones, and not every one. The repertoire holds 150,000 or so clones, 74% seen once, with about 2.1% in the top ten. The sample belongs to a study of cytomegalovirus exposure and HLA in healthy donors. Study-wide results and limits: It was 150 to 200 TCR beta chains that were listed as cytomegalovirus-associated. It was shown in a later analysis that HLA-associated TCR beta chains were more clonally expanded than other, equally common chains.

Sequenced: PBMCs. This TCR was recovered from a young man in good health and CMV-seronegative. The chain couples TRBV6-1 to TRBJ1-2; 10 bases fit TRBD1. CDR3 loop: CASSEALGTGDYGYTF. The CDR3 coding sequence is TGTGCCAGCAGTGAAGCGCTCGGGACAGGGGACTATGGCTACACCTTC.